This passage covers 6 T cell receptor beta chains from one sample sequenced in a study of T cells in localized non-small cell lung cancer. Data came from immunoSEQ multiplex PCR; TCRdb stores just in-frame clones and leaves some out. Of 20,000 to 30,000 clones in the sample, 86% are singletons; the top ten hold 0.9% to 1.4%. Source: peripheral blood, taken before any cancer treatment. These receptor sequences come from a woman aged 35 to 70 with stage I lung adenocarcinoma.

This sequence joins TRBV18 and TRBJ1-3; a possible D gene is TRBD1 (6 bases). This CDR3 is built from 16 residues. From germline, CDR1 is KGHSH and CDR2 LQKENI. Trimming took off 1 base at V and 1 base at J, with 11 bases between the two ends. CDR3: CASSPQGVKSGNTIYF. The DNA for the CDR3 is TGTGCCAGCTCACCACAGGGGGTAAAATCTGGAAACACCATATATTTT.

This chain connects TRBV5-1 to TRBJ2-5; tentatively, D is TRBD2 (6 bases). This CDR3 has 14 residues. The V end lost 4 bases, the J end lost 7 bases, and 17 bases lay between the germline ends. Germline values: CDR1 SGHRS, CDR2 YFSETQ. CDR3 in amino acids: CASSRERVQGTQYF. In nucleotides, the CDR3 is TGCGCCAGCAGCCGAGAGCGGGTGCAGGGGACCCAGTACTTC.

The genes are TRBV28 and TRBJ1-4; no clear D gene. V was shortened by 4 bases and J by 0 bases, with 6 bases between the two germline ends. Germline values: CDR1 MDHEN, CDR2 SYDVKM. The CDR3 totals 14 residues. CDR3 in amino acids: CASSSGSTNEKLFF. DNA for the CDR3: TGTGCCAGCAGTTCGGGTTCAACTAATGAAAAACTGTTTTTT. Looking up the rest from reference TRBV28 and TRBJ1-4 gives the full variable domain: DVKVTQSSRYLVKRTGEKVFLECVQDMDHENMFWYRQDPGLGLRLIYFSYDVKMKEKGDIPEGYSVSREKKERFSLILESASTNQTSMYLCASSSGSTNEKLFFGSGTQLSVL.

The V and J genes are TRBV28 and TRBJ2-4; D is ambiguous. CDR1 MDHEN and CDR2 SYDVKM come from the germline V gene. Trimming stripped 2 bases from V and 4 bases from J, with 21 bases between. The CDR3 is 18 residues long. CDR3 coding DNA: TGTGCCAGCAGTTTACACCCGACGGCTACTACCAGTAAAAACATTCAGTACTTC. Encoded protein: CASSLHPTATTSKNIQYF.

This chain links TRBV2 with TRBJ2-3; D possibly corresponds to TRBD1 (5 bases). The germline V gene has CDR1 SNHLY and CDR2 FYNNEI. Trimming cost V 3 bases and J 1 base, with 8 bases left between them. CDR3 length: 14 residues. In nucleotides, the CDR3 is TGTGCCAGCAGTGACAGGGCGCGCACAGATACGCAGTATTTT. Amino acid sequence: CASSDRARTDTQYF.

This chain links TRBV7-9 with TRBJ2-1; no clear D. This CDR3 has 13 residues. Germline CDR1 reads SEHNR; CDR2 reads FQNEAQ (reference sequence). Trimming removed 4 bases from V and 7 bases from J, with 11 bases in between. The CDR3 DNA is TGTGCCAGCAGCTCTTTCCGCTGGAATGAGCAGTTCTTC. Amino acids: CASSSFRWNEQFF.